The 32 T cell receptor beta chains listed next were all sequenced from one sample in a study of blood T cell repertoires in COVID-19. Measured with immunoSEQ multiplex PCR; TCRdb has only the in-frame clones, and not every one. The sample carries over 250,000 clones, approximately 85% recorded once. Specimen: peripheral blood. The receptor set was obtained from a woman between 65 and 79 years old with acute or convalescent COVID-19.

The chain has TRBV2 and TRBJ1-2; TRBD1 is a possible D gene (5 bases). The CDR3 is 16 residues long. Germline CDR1 reads SNHLY; CDR2 reads FYNNEI. V was trimmed by 1 base and J by 2 bases, leaving 14 bases between them. The CDR3 DNA reads TGTGCCAGCAGTGAAGTCCAAGGGGTCGGAAACTATGGCTACACCTTC. Translation: CASSEVQGVGNYGYTF.

This chain links TRBV4-1 with TRBJ2-7; 7 bases align to TRBD1. CDR3 size: 16 residues. V trimming: 4 bases; J trimming: 5 bases; junction bases outside the gene matches: 14. In germline, CDR1 is MGHRA, CDR2 YSYEKL. The CDR3 here is CASSLSANRGLDEQYF. CDR3 nucleotides: TGCGCCAGCAGCCTTTCCGCAAACAGGGGATTGGACGAGCAGTACTTC.

This clone was picked up a small number of times. The CDR3 reads CASSPAPGLAGAHNEQFF. The CDR3 coding sequence is TGTGCCAGCAGCCCGGCGCCGGGACTAGCGGGGGCCCACAATGAGCAGTTCTTC. The chain combines TRBV5-6 with TRBJ2-1, with TRBD2 identical over 14 bases. V was clipped by 4 bases and J by 5 bases; unmatched bases: 11. The germline V gene has CDR1 SGHDT and CDR2 YYEEEE. The CDR3 contains 18 residues.

This clone was observed a single time. A read error may produce the germline difference seen at one junction end. This chain connects TRBV5-6 to TRBJ1-3; D call uncertain. This CDR3 has 13 amino acids. Germline CDR1 reads SGHDT; CDR2 reads YYEEEE. CDR3 residues: CASSAAHGNTVYF. In DNA, the CDR3 is TGTGCCAGCAGCGCGGCGCATGGAAACACCGTATATTTT.

This chain links TRBV12-3 or TRBV12-4 with TRBJ1-4; D remains ambiguous. V was trimmed by 6 bases and J by 7 bases, leaving 12 bases between them. This CDR3 contains 13 residues. This CDR3 is CASRRQEGEKLFF. The CDR3 DNA reads TGTGCCAGCAGACGGCAGGAGGGTGAAAAACTGTTTTTT.

As to this clone: Other DNA sequences in this specimen translate into the identical CDR3. The chain combines TRBV7-2 with TRBJ1-2, with TRBD1 as a possible D gene (6 bases). Germline-derived CDR1 and CDR2 are SGHTA and FQGNSA. There are 13 residues in the CDR3. The ends were cut back, 3 bases at V and 5 bases at J, with 10 bases in the middle. The CDR3 protein is CASSLRGGYGYTF. The CDR3 DNA reads TGTGCCAGCAGCTTGAGAGGGGGATATGGCTACACCTTC. Full variable domain (outside the CDR3, taken from reference TRBV7-2 and TRBJ1-2): GAGVSQSPSNKVTEKGKDVELRCDPISGHTALYWYRQSLGQGLEFLIYFQGNSAPDKSGLPSDRFSAERTGGSVSTLTIQRTQQEDSAVYLCASSLRGGYGYTFGSGTRLTVV.

The V gene is TRBV25-1, the J gene TRBJ1-5, with D perhaps matching TRBD1 (5 bases). Trimming took off 1 base at V and 7 bases at J, with 11 bases between the two ends. The CDR3 loop spans 14 amino acids. Germline V gives CDR1 MGHDK, CDR2 SYGVNS. In DNA, the CDR3 is TGTGCCAGCAGTGAATGGGCGGAGGGGCAGCCCCAGCATTTT. Protein product: CASSEWAEGQPQHF.

This clone was observed a handful of times. V gene TRBV2 combines with J gene TRBJ1-2; 7 positions match TRBD1. J gave up 7 bases and V 7 bases, and 9 bases lay outside the gene matches. This CDR3 has 13 residues. The germline CDR1 and CDR2 sequences are SNHLY and FYNNEI. For the CDR3, the DNA is TGTGCCAGCAAGCTGACAGGGTCAGGTGGCTACACCTTC. This gives the protein CASKLTGSGGYTF.

This rearrangement joins TRBV4-1 to TRBJ1-6, with D perhaps TRBD1 (5 bases). Looked up from germline, CDR1 is MGHRA and CDR2 is YSYEKL. V lost 4 bases to trimming and J lost 7 bases, with 11 bases between them. CDR3 length: 14 residues. This CDR3 is CASSPREVNSPLHF. CDR3 nucleotide sequence: TGCGCCAGCAGCCCCAGGGAGGTGAATTCACCCCTCCACTTT.

The DNA for the CDR3 is TGCGCCAGCAGCCAAGATGTTCAGGGTAGGCAGTACTTC. This codes for CASSQDVQGRQYF. The chain couples TRBV4-1 to TRBJ2-7; maybe TRBD1 (5 bases). In germline, CDR1 is MGHRA, CDR2 YSYEKL. V was shortened by 0 bases and J by 9 bases, with 12 bases between the two germline ends. This CDR3 is 13 amino acids long.

This chain uses TRBV5-6 with TRBJ2-1; TRBD1 aligns across 9 bases. From germline, CDR1 is SGHDT and CDR2 YYEEEE. CDR3 length: 14 residues. Germline trimming cut 7 bases from V and 6 bases from J; bases unmatched to any gene: 8. CDR3 region: CASADRGGSNEQFF. The CDR3 DNA reads TGTGCCAGCGCCGACAGGGGGGGTAGCAATGAGCAGTTCTTC.

V gene TRBV18 combines with J gene TRBJ1-1; 7 bases fit TRBD1. The CDR3 extends over 13 amino acids. CDR1 and CDR2 (germline): KGHSH, LQKENI. V lost 8 bases and J lost 4; bases outside the gene matches: 7. CDR3 nucleotides: TGTGCCAGCCGGCAGGGGGGAATCACTGAAGCTTTCTTT. As protein: CASRQGGITEAFF.

This sequence joins TRBV4-2 and TRBJ1-3; no clear D gene. The CDR3 consists of 17 residues. Germline V gene data show CDR1 as LGHNA and CDR2 as YNFKEQ. V was trimmed by 10 bases and J by 0 bases, leaving 22 bases between them. CDR3 bases: TGTGCCACCGCCCAAGGGTTTGGTCCAGACTCTGGAAACACCATATATTTT. It codes for CATAQGFGPDSGNTIYF.

The J gene is TRBJ1-1, the V gene TRBV13; D remains ambiguous. Per germline, CDR1 PRHDT and CDR2 FYEKMQ (reference sequence). Trimming took off 5 bases at V and 0 bases at J, with 7 bases between the two ends. The CDR3 is 13 residues long. This CDR3 is CASSPRMNTEAFF. The CDR3, as DNA: TGTGCCAGCAGCCCCAGAATGAACACTGAAGCTTTCTTT.

This rearrangement joins TRBV5-5 to TRBJ1-2; D is possibly TRBD1 (6 bases). In germline, CDR1 is SGHKS, CDR2 YYEKEE (reference sequence). The CDR3 is 17 amino acids. Trimming removed 4 bases from V and 0 bases from J, with 19 bases in between. CDR3 loop: CASSLSGRGPSNYGYTF. CDR3 nucleotides: TGTGCCAGCAGCCTCTCGGGCAGGGGCCCTTCTAACTATGGCTACACCTTC.

This sequence joins TRBV3-1 (or the pseudogene TRBV3-2) and TRBJ2-7; D possibly corresponds to TRBD2 (5 bases). Trimming pared 0 bases from V and 7 bases from J, leaving 7 bases between. The germline V gene has CDR1 LGHDT and CDR2 YNNKEL (reference sequence). This CDR3 comprises 12 residues. The CDR3 DNA reads as TGTGCCAGCAGCCAAGAGACGGGGGAGCAGTACTTC. It yields the protein CASSQETGEQYF.

The chain couples TRBV2 to TRBJ2-3; 9 nucleotides match TRBD1. There are 15 residues in the CDR3. V shed 8 bases and J 5 bases; nucleotides not matched to a gene: 11. Germline V gives CDR1 SNHLY, CDR2 FYNNEI. Here the CDR3 reads CASSRDRVQQDTQYF. DNA for the CDR3: TGTGCCAGCTCCCGGGACAGGGTACAACAAGATACGCAGTATTTT.

This clone was observed once. The chain links TRBV5-4 to TRBJ2-2, with D maybe TRBD1 (8 bases). Trimming shortened V by 9 bases and J by 0 bases, and 21 bases separated the two germline ends. Germline assignment: CDR1 SGHNT and CDR2 YYREEE (reference sequence). The CDR3 runs 17 residues. CDR3 loop: CATWTGRGRANTGELFF. The DNA of the CDR3 is TGTGCCACTTGGACAGGGAGGGGGAGGGCGAACACCGGGGAGCTGTTTTTT.

The chain is built from TRBV6-5 and TRBJ2-1; D possibly corresponds to TRBD2 (7 bases). This CDR3 spans 15 amino acids. With 6 bases removed from V and 5 bases from J, the gap between germline ends came to 17 bases. The germline V gene encodes CDR1 MNHEY and CDR2 SVGAGI. The CDR3 nucleotides read TGTGCCAGCAGCCTTGAGGGGGGGCCCCACAATGAGCAGTTCTTC. It translates to CASSLEGGPHNEQFF.

This chain connects TRBV6-6 to TRBJ1-5; the D gene is possibly TRBD1 (6 bases). Germline CDR1 MNHNY, CDR2 SVGAGI (reference sequence). The V and J ends lost 5 bases and 2 bases respectively, with 22 bases between them. CDR3 length: 18 residues. CDR3 amino acids: CASSRKQGTTRGNQPQHF. The CDR3 DNA is TGTGCCAGCAGTCGCAAACAGGGTACGACGAGGGGCAATCAGCCCCAGCATTTT.

This rearrangement joins TRBV7-9 to TRBJ2-7, with a possible D match to TRBD2 (7 bases). The CDR3 consists of 17 residues. Trimming shortened V by 5 bases and J by 1 base, and 21 bases separated the two germline ends. Per the germline V gene, CDR1 is SEHNR and CDR2 is FQNEAQ (reference sequence). CDR3 protein: CASSPRLGGRGSYEQYF. The CDR3 DNA reads as TGTGCCAGCAGCCCCCGGTTGGGGGGGCGGGGTTCCTACGAGCAGTACTTC.

The rearrangement links TRBV6-6 to TRBJ1-1, with D unresolved. The germline V gene has CDR1 MNHNY and CDR2 SVGAGI (reference sequence). Trimming took off 5 bases at V and 8 bases at J, with 18 bases between the two ends. CDR3 length: 14 amino acids. The CDR3 region has the DNA TGTGCCAGCAGTCTTCACGCCACCACAGCCGAAGCTTTCTTT. This gives the protein CASSLHATTAEAFF.

The chain couples TRBV19 to TRBJ1-5; D possibly corresponds to TRBD1 (5 bases). This CDR3 has 16 amino acids. The V end lost 4 bases, the J end lost 7 bases, and 20 bases lay between the germline ends. Looked up from germline, CDR1 is LNHDA and CDR2 is SQIVND (reference sequence). This chain's CDR3 is CASSTSRAGYGQPQHF. The CDR3 DNA follows: TGTGCCAGTAGTACCTCCCGGGCAGGGTATGGACAGCCCCAGCATTTT.

This clone was observed once. The rearrangement joins TRBV6-5 to TRBJ1-1, with D possibly matching TRBD1 (6 bases). Trimming removed 6 bases from V and 6 bases from J, with 17 bases in between. The CDR3 sequence is 14 residues long. From germline, CDR1 is MNHEY and CDR2 SVGAGI. CDR3 sequence (DNA): TGTGCCAGCAGCAACGACAGGAAAACCGCTGAAGCTTTCTTT. It encodes CASSNDRKTAEAFF.

This clone has more than one count but fewer than ten. The chain combines TRBV11-3 with TRBJ1-1, with no clear D. The germline V gene has CDR1 SGHNT and CDR2 YENEEA. Trimming took 4 bases from V and 2 from J, leaving 8 bases between them. This CDR3 region has 13 residues. The CDR3 DNA is TGTGCCAGCAGCTCTAACAGAAACACTGAAGCTTTCTTT. Its protein product is CASSSNRNTEAFF.

A word on this clone: Other nucleotide sequences in the sample specify the same CDR3. J is TRBJ1-2 and V is TRBV29-1; 9 bases line up with TRBD1. Germline values: CDR1 SQVTM, CDR2 ANQGSEA. The CDR3 length is 13 residues. With 7 bases clipped from V and 5 bases from J, the junction kept 8 bases outside the gene matches. The CDR3 region is CSAGTGREYGYTF. CDR3 DNA: TGCAGCGCTGGGACAGGGAGAGAATATGGCTACACCTTC.

This sequence joins TRBV6-5 and TRBJ1-1; D is unresolved. V lost 0 bases, J lost 5 bases, and 13 bases lay in between. CDR1 is MNHEY, CDR2 SVGAGI, per germline. This CDR3 region has 15 residues. The CDR3: CASSYSVGGTTEAFF. CDR3 bases: TGTGCCAGCAGTTACTCGGTTGGCGGTACAACTGAAGCTTTCTTT.

The V and J genes are TRBV5-6 and TRBJ1-6; 7 bases are shared with TRBD1. The germline CDR1 and CDR2 sequences are SGHDT and YYEEEE. Unmatched junction bases numbered 3, after V lost 2 bases and J lost 10 bases. This CDR3 has 13 amino acids. CDR3: CASSLQQGSPLHF. For the CDR3, the DNA is TGTGCCAGCAGCTTACAACAGGGGTCACCCCTCCACTTT.

The chain links TRBV29-1 to TRBJ1-1, with TRBD1 identical over 7 bases. CDR1 and CDR2 from the germline V gene are SQVTM and ANQGSEA. The trim removed 6 bases at V and 0 bases at J, leaving 4 bases unmatched. The CDR3 loop spans 13 amino acids. The CDR3 is CSVQGPLNTEAFF. CDR3 nucleotide sequence: TGCAGCGTACAGGGGCCGTTGAACACTGAAGCTTTCTTT. The entire variable domain, with the rest obtained from reference TRBV29-1 and TRBJ1-1, is as follows: SAVISQKPSRDICQRGTSLTIQCQVDSQVTMMFWYRQQPGQSLTLIATANQGSEATYESGFVIDKFPISRPNLTFSTLTVSNMSPEDSSIYLCSVQGPLNTEAFFGQGTRLTVV.

The chain is built from TRBV18 and TRBJ2-1, with 10 positions matching TRBD1. Germline loops: CDR1 KGHSH, CDR2 LQKENI. Germline trimming cut 8 bases from V and 0 bases from J; bases unmatched to any gene: 16. The CDR3 is 19 amino acids. CDR3 nucleotide sequence: TGTGCCAGCACCCCCTGGGACAGGGGCTTGCGGGGCTCCTACAATGAGCAGTTCTTC. Protein product: CASTPWDRGLRGSYNEQFF.

This clone was seen a single time. J is TRBJ1-2 and V is TRBV6-1, with 8 nucleotides matching TRBD1. Germline-derived CDR1 and CDR2 are MNHNS and SASEGT. CDR3 size: 14 residues. V was pared by 3 bases and J by 4 bases, with 4 bases of the junction left unmatched. In DNA, the CDR3 is TGTGCCAGCAGTGAGAGGACAGGGTCCTATGGCTACACCTTC. Protein sequence: CASSERTGSYGYTF.

This clone was detected only once. The genes are TRBV9 and TRBJ2-7; perhaps TRBD2 as D (7 bases). The CDR3 runs 16 residues. Germline assignment: CDR1 SGDLS and CDR2 YYNGEE. Trimming pared 4 bases from V and 1 base from J, leaving 18 bases between. This CDR3 reads CASSPRGGASSYEQYF. CDR3 in DNA: TGTGCCAGCAGCCCGAGGGGGGGGGCATCTTCCTACGAGCAGTACTTC.